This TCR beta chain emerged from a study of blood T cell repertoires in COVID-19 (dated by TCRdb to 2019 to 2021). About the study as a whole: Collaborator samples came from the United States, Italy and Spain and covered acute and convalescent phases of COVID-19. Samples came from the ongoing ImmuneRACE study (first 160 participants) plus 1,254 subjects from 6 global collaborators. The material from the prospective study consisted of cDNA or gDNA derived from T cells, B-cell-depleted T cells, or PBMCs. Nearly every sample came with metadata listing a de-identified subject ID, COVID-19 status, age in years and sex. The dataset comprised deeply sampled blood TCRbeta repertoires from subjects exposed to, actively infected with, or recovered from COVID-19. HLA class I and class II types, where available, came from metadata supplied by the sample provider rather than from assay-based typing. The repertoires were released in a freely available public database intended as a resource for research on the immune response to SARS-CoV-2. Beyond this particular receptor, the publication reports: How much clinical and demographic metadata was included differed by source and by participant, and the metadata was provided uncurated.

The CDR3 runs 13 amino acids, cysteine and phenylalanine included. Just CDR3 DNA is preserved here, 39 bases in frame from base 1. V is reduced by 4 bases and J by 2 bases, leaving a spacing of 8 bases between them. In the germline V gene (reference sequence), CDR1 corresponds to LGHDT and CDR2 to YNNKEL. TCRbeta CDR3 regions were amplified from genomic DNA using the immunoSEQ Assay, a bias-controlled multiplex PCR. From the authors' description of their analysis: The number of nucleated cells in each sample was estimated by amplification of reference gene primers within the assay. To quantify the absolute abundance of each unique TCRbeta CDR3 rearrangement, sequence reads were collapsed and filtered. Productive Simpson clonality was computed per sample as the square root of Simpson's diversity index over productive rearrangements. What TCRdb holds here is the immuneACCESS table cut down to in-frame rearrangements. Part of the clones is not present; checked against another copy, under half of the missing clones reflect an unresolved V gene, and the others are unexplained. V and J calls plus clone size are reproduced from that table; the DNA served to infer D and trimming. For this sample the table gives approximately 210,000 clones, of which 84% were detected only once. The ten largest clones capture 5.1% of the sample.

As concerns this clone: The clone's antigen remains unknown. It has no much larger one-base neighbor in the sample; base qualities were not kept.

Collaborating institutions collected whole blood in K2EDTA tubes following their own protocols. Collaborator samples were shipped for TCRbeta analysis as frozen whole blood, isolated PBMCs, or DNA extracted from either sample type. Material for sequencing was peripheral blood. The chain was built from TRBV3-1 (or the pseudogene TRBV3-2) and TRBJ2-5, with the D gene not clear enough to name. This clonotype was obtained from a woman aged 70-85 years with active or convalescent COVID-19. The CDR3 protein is CASSRDIQETQYF. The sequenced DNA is TGTGCCAGCAGCCGCGACATACAAGAGACCCAGTACTTC.